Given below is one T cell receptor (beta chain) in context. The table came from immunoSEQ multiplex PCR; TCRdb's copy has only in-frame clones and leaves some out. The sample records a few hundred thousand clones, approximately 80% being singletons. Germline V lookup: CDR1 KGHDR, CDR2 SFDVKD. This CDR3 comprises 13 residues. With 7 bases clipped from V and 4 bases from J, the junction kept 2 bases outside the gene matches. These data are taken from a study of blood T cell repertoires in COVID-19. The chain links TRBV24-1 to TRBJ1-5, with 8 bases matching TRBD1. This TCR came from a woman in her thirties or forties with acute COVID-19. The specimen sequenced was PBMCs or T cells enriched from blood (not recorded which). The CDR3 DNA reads TGTGCCACCAGACAGGGGGATAATCAGCCCCAGCATTTT. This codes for CATRQGDNQPQHF.